Listed below are T cell receptor beta chains from one sample, sequenced in a study of tumor and adjacent non-tumor tissue in lung cancer. TCRdb independently ran MiXCR on the multiplex PCR reads; one entry per CDR3 protein. The sample shows 60,000 to 85,000 distinct CDR3 sequences, 75% to 85% of them seen only once. Sequencing was performed on distant non-tumor lung tissue. Receptors were obtained from a man aged 60 to 69 with non-small cell lung cancer. Both conserved end residues are part of each CDR3.

cdr3_length: 15
v_call: TRBV11-1
j_call: -
cdr3_aa: CASSPGTGFTDRQHF

cdr3_length: 13
v_call: TRBV5-1
j_call: TRBJ2-7
cdr3_aa: CASTTGTGGEQYF

cdr3_length: 12
v_call: TRBV20-1
j_call: TRBJ2-7
cdr3_aa: CSTSGASYEQYF

cdr3_length: 15
v_call: TRBV11-2
j_call: TRBJ2-1
cdr3_aa: CANSQAGGAYNEHFF

cdr3_length: 13
v_call: TRBV6-1
j_call: TRBJ2-1
cdr3_aa: CTSKPGRAGEQFF

cdr3_length: 11
v_call: TRBV4-1
j_call: TRBJ1-1
cdr3_aa: CASSQGAGVFF

cdr3_length: 13
v_call: TRBV10-3
j_call: TRBJ1-4
cdr3_aa: CAIGTGSGEKLFF

cdr3_length: 14
v_call: TRBV15
j_call: TRBJ2-7
cdr3_aa: CATSLYLKEDEQYF

cdr3_length: 13
v_call: TRBV6-6
j_call: TRBJ2-7
cdr3_aa: CASSGTGTCEQYF

cdr3_length: 16
v_call: TRBV4-2
j_call: TRBJ2-2
cdr3_aa: CASSQDPGTNTGELFF

cdr3_length: 14
v_call: TRBV5-5
j_call: TRBJ2-2
cdr3_aa: CASSPSWPAGELFF

cdr3_length: 13
v_call: TRBV29-1
j_call: TRBJ1-1
cdr3_aa: CSVEPWRDSEVFF

cdr3_length: 14
v_call: TRBV2
j_call: TRBJ2-1
cdr3_aa: CASGGTSGEVEQFF

cdr3_length: 16
v_call: TRBV5-4
j_call: TRBJ2-5
cdr3_aa: CASSPGTSGKMETQYF

cdr3_length: 19
v_call: TRBV5-1
j_call: TRBJ2-5
cdr3_aa: CAISLYPSGRGPNQGTQYF

cdr3_length: 16
v_call: TRBV6-5
j_call: TRBJ2-7
cdr3_aa: CASSSLSRRAEGEQYF

cdr3_length: 14
v_call: TRBV29-1
j_call: TRBJ2-3
cdr3_aa: CIVVSGSPTDTQYF

cdr3_length: 15
v_call: TRBV4-1
j_call: TRBJ1-1
cdr3_aa: CSSSQGQTRDIEAFF

cdr3_length: 14
v_call: TRBV29-1
j_call: TRBJ1-2
cdr3_aa: CGAVGDSHSYGYTF

cdr3_length: 16
v_call: TRBV28
j_call: TRBJ2-2
cdr3_aa: CARSSGTGSNTRELFF

cdr3_length: 15
v_call: TRBV20-1
j_call: TRBJ2-3
cdr3_aa: CSARDGSNTADTQYF

cdr3_length: 18
v_call: TRBV27
j_call: TRBJ1-3
cdr3_aa: CASRRQTYGGPAGNTIYF

cdr3_length: 12
v_call: TRBV7-9
j_call: TRBJ1-1
cdr3_aa: CASRSGQPEVFF

cdr3_length: 11
v_call: TRBV20-1
j_call: TRBJ2-3
cdr3_aa: CSAESTDTLYF

cdr3_length: 14
v_call: TRBV20-1
j_call: TRBJ1-2
cdr3_aa: CSAIEGGENYGYTF

cdr3_length: 14
v_call: TRBV6-5
j_call: TRBJ2-7
cdr3_aa: CASSYERNSYEQYF

cdr3_length: 14
v_call: TRBV12-3/TRBV12-4
j_call: TRBJ2-7
cdr3_aa: CARSLLSGGGEQYF

cdr3_length: 14
v_call: TRBV11-2
j_call: TRBJ2-7
cdr3_aa: CASSLESGSGEQYF

cdr3_length: 16
v_call: TRBV11-2
j_call: TRBJ2-3
cdr3_aa: CASSLGTSGGIDTQYF

cdr3_length: 13
v_call: TRBV12-3/TRBV12-4
j_call: TRBJ2-7
cdr3_aa: CASSFDNAYEQYF

cdr3_length: 15
v_call: TRBV11-2
j_call: TRBJ2-5
cdr3_aa: CASSLQRTGKETQYF

cdr3_length: 14
v_call: TRBV29-1
j_call: -
cdr3_aa: CSVADRGINQPQYF

cdr3_length: 18
v_call: TRBV10-2
j_call: TRBJ2-7
cdr3_aa: CSSSEWDIAVKSSYEQYF

cdr3_length: 16
v_call: TRBV7-9
j_call: TRBJ1-1
cdr3_aa: CASSLGGVGINTEALF

cdr3_length: 13
v_call: TRBV12-3/TRBV12-4
j_call: TRBJ2-2
cdr3_aa: CASSFLGAGELFF

cdr3_length: 19
v_call: TRBV29-1
j_call: TRBJ2-1
cdr3_aa: CSGWGGYGSPPSRSNEQFF

cdr3_length: 14
v_call: TRBV12-3/TRBV12-4
j_call: TRBJ2-7
cdr3_aa: CASSLHGSSYEQYF

cdr3_length: 14
v_call: TRBV28
j_call: TRBJ1-1
cdr3_aa: CASGRTGLNTEAFF

cdr3_length: 15
v_call: TRBV11-1
j_call: TRBJ2-3
cdr3_aa: CTSSPETVFTDTQYF

cdr3_length: 13
v_call: TRBV29-1
j_call: TRBJ1-1
cdr3_aa: CSGSGARGTGAFF

cdr3_length: 13
v_call: TRBV11-2
j_call: TRBJ2-7
cdr3_aa: CASSPATCGEHYF

cdr3_length: 14
v_call: TRBV5-1
j_call: TRBJ1-1
cdr3_aa: CASSSGQGGTEAFF

cdr3_length: 15
v_call: TRBV30
j_call: TRBJ2-1
cdr3_aa: CTWSPSMGSGAGQLF

cdr3_length: 15
v_call: TRBV28
j_call: TRBJ2-4
cdr3_aa: CAGTLYPLAQNIQYF

cdr3_length: 14
v_call: TRBV29-1
j_call: TRBJ2-7
cdr3_aa: CSIYTGTRSHEQYF

cdr3_length: 14
v_call: TRBV11-1
j_call: TRBJ2-5
cdr3_aa: CAISKDMYQETQYF

cdr3_length: 17
v_call: TRBV4-1
j_call: TRBJ2-1
cdr3_aa: CASSQPRLVRSYNEKFF

cdr3_length: 15
v_call: TRBV5-5
j_call: TRBJ1-1
cdr3_aa: CASRRDSARGPEAFF

cdr3_length: 14
v_call: TRBV13
j_call: TRBJ1-1
cdr3_aa: CASSFSTTDTEAFF

cdr3_length: 13
v_call: TRBV11-1
j_call: TRBJ1-1
cdr3_aa: CAICSAPGAEAFF

cdr3_length: 13
v_call: TRBV6-1
j_call: TRBJ2-5
cdr3_aa: CASSENGGETQYF

cdr3_length: 12
v_call: TRBV2
j_call: TRBJ2-7
cdr3_aa: CAGSSGSYEQYF

cdr3_length: 15
v_call: TRBV6-5
j_call: TRBJ2-7
cdr3_aa: CAITYSTSGEGEQYF

cdr3_length: 13
v_call: TRBV6-6
j_call: TRBJ1-1
cdr3_aa: CAATQRAWSEAFF